A selection of T cell receptor beta chains follows, all from one sample in a study of blood T cell repertoires in COVID-19. TCRdb's table, derived via immunoSEQ multiplex PCR, lists solely in-frame clones and lacks some. The table records tens of thousands of clones, around 80% of them present only once. The sequenced material came from peripheral blood. All receptors derive from a woman older than 75 with acute or convalescent COVID-19. The CDR3 runs from the conserved cysteine through the conserved F or W. The D gene is left open where the match is weak. Clone size is given for some rows only: seen once, a few or many times, or a class if the clone is expanded.

j_call: TRBJ2-7; clone_size: -; v_call: TRBV7-9; d_call: TRBD2; cdr3_nt: TGTGCCAGCAGCTTTAGCGGGAGGGCCTACGAGCAGTACTTC; cdr3_aa: CASSFSGRAYEQYF
j_call: TRBJ2-3; clone_size: -; v_call: TRBV7-2; d_call: -; cdr3_nt: TGTGCCAGCAGCTCCATCACAGATACGCAGTATTTT; cdr3_aa: CASSSITDTQYF
j_call: TRBJ2-1; clone_size: -; v_call: TRBV4-2; d_call: TRBD2; cdr3_nt: TGTGCCAGCAGCCAGGCGGGAGGGCCCTCCTACAATGAGCAGTTCTTC; cdr3_aa: CASSQAGGPSYNEQFF
j_call: TRBJ1-4; clone_size: -; v_call: TRBV5-4; d_call: -; cdr3_nt: TGTGCCAGCAGCTCCCTGGGGGCAGTTCCCGAAAAACTGTTTTTT; cdr3_aa: CASSSLGAVPEKLFF
j_call: TRBJ2-3; clone_size: -; v_call: TRBV4-1; d_call: TRBD2; cdr3_nt: TGCGCCAGCAGCCAAGAACTAGCGGGGGGAATAGATACGCAGTATTTT; cdr3_aa: CASSQELAGGIDTQYF
j_call: TRBJ2-4; clone_size: once; v_call: TRBV5-6; d_call: -; cdr3_nt: TGTGCCAGCAGCTTGGACCCTCGAGGTTGGAACATTCAGTACTTC; cdr3_aa: CASSLDPRGWNIQYF
j_call: TRBJ1-6; clone_size: few; v_call: TRBV4-1; d_call: -; cdr3_nt: TGCGCCAGCAGCCAAGATCAAGGGGGTTTAGGGTCACCCCTCCACTTT; cdr3_aa: CASSQDQGGLGSPLHF
j_call: TRBJ2-2; clone_size: few; v_call: TRBV18; d_call: TRBD1; cdr3_nt: TGTGCCAGCTCCGTACAGGGGGCGAAGAACACCGGGGAGCTGTTTTTT; cdr3_aa: CASSVQGAKNTGELFF
j_call: TRBJ1-4; clone_size: -; v_call: TRBV27; d_call: -; cdr3_nt: TGTGCCAGCACCGAGGGTGGTGGAATTTTT; cdr3_aa: CASTEGGGIF
j_call: TRBJ1-5; clone_size: -; v_call: TRBV12-3/TRBV12-4; d_call: -; cdr3_nt: TGTGCCAGCGCAGGAGGGGAGACCCAGCCCCAGCATTTT; cdr3_aa: CASAGGETQPQHF
j_call: TRBJ1-2; clone_size: -; v_call: TRBV24-1; d_call: -; cdr3_nt: TGTGCCACCAGTGATAACGGCGTCAGGCATGGCTACACCTTC; cdr3_aa: CATSDNGVRHGYTF
j_call: TRBJ1-1; clone_size: -; v_call: TRBV5-1; d_call: TRBD1; cdr3_nt: TGCGCCAGCAGCCCCGGACAGGGTGGTTGGATCGCTTTCTTT; cdr3_aa: CASSPGQGGWIAFF
j_call: TRBJ2-7; clone_size: -; v_call: TRBV12-3/TRBV12-4; d_call: -; cdr3_nt: TGTGCCAGCGGGACACTAAACGAGCAGTACTTC; cdr3_aa: CASGTLNEQYF
j_call: TRBJ1-5; clone_size: -; v_call: TRBV19; d_call: TRBD1; cdr3_nt: TGTGCCAGTAACACGGACAGGGAATGGCAGCCCCAGCATTTT; cdr3_aa: CASNTDREWQPQHF
j_call: TRBJ2-1; clone_size: -; v_call: TRBV7-9; d_call: -; cdr3_nt: TGTGCCAGCAGCTTAGGATGGGAGGAGCAGTTCTTC; cdr3_aa: CASSLGWEEQFF
j_call: TRBJ2-1; clone_size: -; v_call: TRBV5-1; d_call: TRBD2; cdr3_nt: TGCGCCAGCAGCAAACTAGCGGGGCAGAATGAGCAGTTCTTC; cdr3_aa: CASSKLAGQNEQFF
j_call: TRBJ1-5; clone_size: -; v_call: TRBV3-1/TRBV3-2; d_call: -; cdr3_nt: TGTGCCAGCAGCCAAGAAGGACAGAGAGATAGCAATCAGCCCCAGCATTTT; cdr3_aa: CASSQEGQRDSNQPQHF
j_call: TRBJ1-2; clone_size: -; v_call: TRBV7-2; d_call: -; cdr3_nt: TGTGCCAGCAGCTTAAACCTTATGAGGGCCGAGAACTATGGCTACACCTTC; cdr3_aa: CASSLNLMRAENYGYTF
j_call: TRBJ1-1; clone_size: -; v_call: TRBV27; d_call: TRBD1; cdr3_nt: TGTGCCAGCAGCTACAGGGGGGAGGACACTGAAGCTTTCTTT; cdr3_aa: CASSYRGEDTEAFF
j_call: TRBJ2-1; clone_size: -; v_call: TRBV11-2; d_call: TRBD1; cdr3_nt: TGTGCCAGCTTCAAGGGGGCTCGAGATAGCTACAATGAGCAGTTCTTC; cdr3_aa: CASFKGARDSYNEQFF
j_call: TRBJ2-6; clone_size: -; v_call: TRBV5-1; d_call: TRBD2; cdr3_nt: TGCGCCAGCAGCTTGGCTGGGGGGGTTACTGGGGCCAACGTCCTGACTTTC; cdr3_aa: CASSLAGGVTGANVLTF
j_call: TRBJ2-2; clone_size: once; v_call: TRBV19; d_call: TRBD1; cdr3_nt: TGTGCCAGTAGTATAGTCCAGGGGGCAAACACCGGGGAGCTGTTTTTT; cdr3_aa: CASSIVQGANTGELFF
j_call: TRBJ2-6; clone_size: -; v_call: TRBV5-8; d_call: -; cdr3_nt: TGTGCCAGCAGCTTGGAACAGGCATGGAACGTCCTGACTTTC; cdr3_aa: CASSLEQAWNVLTF
j_call: TRBJ1-5; clone_size: -; v_call: TRBV12-2; d_call: -; cdr3_nt: TGTGCAAGTCGAATGTGGGCCGCCAATCAGCCCCAGCATTTT; cdr3_aa: CASRMWAANQPQHF
j_call: TRBJ2-3; clone_size: once; v_call: TRBV5-1; d_call: -; cdr3_nt: TGCGCCAGCAGCTTGGCGGCAGCGGGCATAGATACGCAGTATTTT; cdr3_aa: CASSLAAAGIDTQYF
j_call: TRBJ1-1; clone_size: -; v_call: TRBV20-1; d_call: -; cdr3_nt: TGCAGTGCTAGTGGCTCCCGGGGGACTGAAGCTTTCTTT; cdr3_aa: CSASGSRGTEAFF
j_call: TRBJ2-6; clone_size: -; v_call: TRBV7-3; d_call: TRBD2; cdr3_nt: TGTGCCAGCAGCTTCCCTAGCGGGGCTTACTCTGGGGCCAACGTCCTGACTTTC; cdr3_aa: CASSFPSGAYSGANVLTF
j_call: TRBJ2-7; clone_size: -; v_call: TRBV12-3/TRBV12-4; d_call: -; cdr3_nt: TGTGCCAGCAGTTTGACTAGTACCTACGAGCAGTACTTC; cdr3_aa: CASSLTSTYEQYF
j_call: TRBJ2-7; clone_size: -; v_call: TRBV6-5; d_call: TRBD2; cdr3_nt: TGTGCCAGCACAGCGGGGAGCTCCTACGAGCAGTACTTC; cdr3_aa: CASTAGSSYEQYF
j_call: TRBJ2-7; clone_size: -; v_call: TRBV19; d_call: TRBD2; cdr3_nt: TGTGCCAGTAGTAATAGCGGGACGAGCTCCTACGAGCAGTACTTC; cdr3_aa: CASSNSGTSSYEQYF
j_call: TRBJ2-7; clone_size: -; v_call: TRBV7-9; d_call: -; cdr3_nt: TGTGCCAGCACCCCGCTAAGCGGCTACGAGCAGTACTTC; cdr3_aa: CASTPLSGYEQYF
j_call: TRBJ1-2; clone_size: -; v_call: TRBV19; d_call: -; cdr3_nt: TGTGCCAGTAGGGGTGCAGGGGTTAACTATGGCTACACCTTC; cdr3_aa: CASRGAGVNYGYTF
j_call: TRBJ2-5; clone_size: few; v_call: TRBV4-2; d_call: TRBD2; cdr3_nt: TGTGCCAGCAGTAGACTAGCGGGAGAATTGGGAGAGACCCAGTACTTC; cdr3_aa: CASSRLAGELGETQYF